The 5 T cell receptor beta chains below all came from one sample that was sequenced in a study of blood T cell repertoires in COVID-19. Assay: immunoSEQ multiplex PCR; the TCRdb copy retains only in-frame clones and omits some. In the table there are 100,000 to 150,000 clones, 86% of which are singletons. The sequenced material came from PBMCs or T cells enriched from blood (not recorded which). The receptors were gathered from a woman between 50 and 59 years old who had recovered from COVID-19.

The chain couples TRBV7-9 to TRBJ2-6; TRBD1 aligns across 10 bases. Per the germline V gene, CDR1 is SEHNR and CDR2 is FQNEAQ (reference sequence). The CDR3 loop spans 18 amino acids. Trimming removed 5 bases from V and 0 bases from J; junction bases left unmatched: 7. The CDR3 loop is CASSGPGTGVSGANVLTF. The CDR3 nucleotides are TGTGCCAGCAGCGGCCCCGGGACAGGGGTCTCTGGGGCCAACGTCCTGACTTTC.

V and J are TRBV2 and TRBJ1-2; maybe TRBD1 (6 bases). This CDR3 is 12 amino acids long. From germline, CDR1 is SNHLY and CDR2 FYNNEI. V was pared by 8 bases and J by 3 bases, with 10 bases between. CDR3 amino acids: CASRTGYYGYTF. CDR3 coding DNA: TGTGCCAGCCGTACAGGGTACTATGGCTACACCTTC.

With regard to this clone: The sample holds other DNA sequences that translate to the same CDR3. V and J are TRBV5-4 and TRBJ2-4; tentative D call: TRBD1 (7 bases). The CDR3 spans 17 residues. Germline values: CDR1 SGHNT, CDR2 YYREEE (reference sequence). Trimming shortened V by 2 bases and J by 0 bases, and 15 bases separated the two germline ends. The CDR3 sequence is CASSFQGGPLAKNIQYF. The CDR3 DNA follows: TGTGCCAGCAGCTTTCAGGGGGGCCCCCTAGCCAAAAACATTCAGTACTTC.

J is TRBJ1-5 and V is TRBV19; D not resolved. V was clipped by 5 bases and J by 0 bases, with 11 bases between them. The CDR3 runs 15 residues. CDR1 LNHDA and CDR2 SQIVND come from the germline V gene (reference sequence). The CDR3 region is CASSPAPGSNQPQHF. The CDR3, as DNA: TGTGCCAGTAGTCCCGCCCCAGGTAGCAATCAGCCCCAGCATTTT.

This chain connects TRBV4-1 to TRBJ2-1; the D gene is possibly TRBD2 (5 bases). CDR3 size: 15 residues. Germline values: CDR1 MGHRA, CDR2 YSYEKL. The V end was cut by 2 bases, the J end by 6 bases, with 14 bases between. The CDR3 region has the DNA TGCGCCAGCAGCCAATTGTCTCGGACTCTCAATGAGCAGTTCTTC. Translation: CASSQLSRTLNEQFF.